The source of this T cell receptor beta chain is a study of T cells in Graves' hyperthyroidism and ophthalmopathy. Amplified regions were TCR beta CDR3 sequences from RNA transcripts. An initial round of RT-PCR targeting the TCR CDR3 relied on the HTBI primer set. MiXCR was run by TCRdb on the multiplex PCR reads, yielding one entry per CDR3 protein. This table has approximately 630,000 distinct CDR3 sequences, 15% to 20% appearing once. The germline CDR1 and CDR2 sequences are SEHNR and FQNEAQ (reference sequence). Trimming took off 5 bases at V and 3 bases at J, with 11 bases between the two ends. This CDR3 region has 14 residues. Researchers barred patients who had uncontrolled infection, other autoimmune disease, pregnancy or lactation.

The receptor was isolated from a woman in her twenties or thirties with Graves' hyperthyroidism. The sample comprised blood. The chain joins TRBV7-9 to TRBJ1-3; TRBD1 might be the D (5 bases). The CDR3 DNA follows: TGTGCCAGCAGCGACGGGGGGGGTGGAAACACCATATATTTT. Its translation: CASSDGGGGNTIYF. Using reference TRBV7-9 and TRBJ1-3 for the parts outside the CDR3, the full variable domain is DTGVSQNPRHKITKRGQNVTFRCDPISEHNRLYWYRQTLGQGPEFLTYFQNEAQLEKSRLLSDRFSAERPKGSFSTLEIQRTEQGDSAMYLCASSDGGGGNTIYFGEGSWLTVV.